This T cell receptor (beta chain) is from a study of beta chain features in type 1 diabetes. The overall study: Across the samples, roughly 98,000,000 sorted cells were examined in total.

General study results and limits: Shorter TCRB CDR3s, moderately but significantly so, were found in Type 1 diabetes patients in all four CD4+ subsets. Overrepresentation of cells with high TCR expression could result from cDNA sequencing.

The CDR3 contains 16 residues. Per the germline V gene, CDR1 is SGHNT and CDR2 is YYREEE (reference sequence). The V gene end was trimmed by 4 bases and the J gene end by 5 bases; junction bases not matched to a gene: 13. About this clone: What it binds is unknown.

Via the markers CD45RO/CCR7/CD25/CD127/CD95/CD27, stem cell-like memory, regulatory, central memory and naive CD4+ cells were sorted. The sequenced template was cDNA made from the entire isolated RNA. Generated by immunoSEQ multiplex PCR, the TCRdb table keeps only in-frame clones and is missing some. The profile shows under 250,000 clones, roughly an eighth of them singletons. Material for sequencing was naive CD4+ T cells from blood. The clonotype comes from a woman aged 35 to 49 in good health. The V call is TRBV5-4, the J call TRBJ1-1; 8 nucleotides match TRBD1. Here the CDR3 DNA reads TGTGCCAGCAGCCCTAGACAGGGGCCGCACGGGACTGAAGCTTTCTTT. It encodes CASSPRQGPHGTEAFF.